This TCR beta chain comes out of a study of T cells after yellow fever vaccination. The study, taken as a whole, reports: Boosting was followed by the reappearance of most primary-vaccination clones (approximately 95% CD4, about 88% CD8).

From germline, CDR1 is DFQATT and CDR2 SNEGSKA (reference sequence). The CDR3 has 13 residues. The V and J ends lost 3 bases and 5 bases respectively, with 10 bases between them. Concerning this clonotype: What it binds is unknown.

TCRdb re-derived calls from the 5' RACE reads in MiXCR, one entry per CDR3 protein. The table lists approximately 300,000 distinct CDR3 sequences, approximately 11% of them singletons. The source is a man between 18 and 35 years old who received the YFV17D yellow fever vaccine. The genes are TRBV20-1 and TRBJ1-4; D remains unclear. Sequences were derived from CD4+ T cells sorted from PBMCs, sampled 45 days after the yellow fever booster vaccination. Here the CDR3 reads CSARGVQNEKLFF. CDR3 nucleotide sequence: TGCAGTGCTAGGGGAGTACAGAATGAAAAACTGTTTTTT.